This section outlines one T cell receptor beta chain sequence together with its context. Repertoires were generated with immunoSEQ multiplex PCR, while TCRdb's copy carries only in-frame clones and drops some. The table lists 300,000 to 350,000 clones, roughly nine tenths of them singletons. This sample is part of a study of blood T cell repertoires in COVID-19. V lost 4 bases, J lost 10 bases, and 20 bases lay in between. The germline gives CDR1 SGHDN, CDR2 FVKESK. This CDR3 has 15 amino acids. This chain uses TRBV14 with TRBJ2-1; maybe TRBD2 (7 bases). What was sequenced was PBMCs or T cells enriched from blood (not recorded which). The TCR was taken from a woman aged 25 to 39 who had recovered from COVID-19. The CDR3 protein is CASSPASGGPHEQFF. The CDR3 nucleotides are TGTGCCAGCAGCCCCGCGTCCGGGGGGCCCCACGAGCAGTTCTTC. The full variable domain, its missing parts supplied by reference TRBV14 and TRBJ2-1, is EAGVTQFPSHSVIEKGQTVTLRCDPISGHDNLYWYRRVMGKEIKFLLHFVKESKQDESGMPNNRFLAERTGGTYSTLKVQPAELEDSGVYFCASSPASGGPHEQFFGPGTRLTVL.